This T cell receptor (beta chain) is from a study of CD8 T cells in Susac syndrome. An amount of RNA that ranged from roughly 0.45 to 1 ug was reverse transcribed with random hexamers. TCRdb ran MiXCR on the immunoSEQ multiplex PCR reads and lists one entry per CDR3 protein. This sample has approximately 140,000 distinct CDR3 sequences; around 94% occur once, and the top ten carry over 0.25%. The CDR3 has 14 residues. Trimming took 0 bases from V and 8 from J, leaving 11 bases between them. Germline CDR1 is LGHNA and CDR2 is YSLEER. TCR beta sequences were obtained from blood CD8+ and CD4+ T cells. Negative isolation yielded CD4+ and CD8+ T cells, and FACS enriched TEMRA cells.

The material sequenced was CD8+ T cells from PBMCs. The rearrangement links TRBV4-3 to TRBJ2-1; no clear D. This TCR derives from a human donor in good health. The CDR3 spells CASSQDPQLDEQFF. The CDR3 region has the DNA TGCGCCAGCAGCCAAGATCCCCAGCTGGATGAGCAGTTCTTC.